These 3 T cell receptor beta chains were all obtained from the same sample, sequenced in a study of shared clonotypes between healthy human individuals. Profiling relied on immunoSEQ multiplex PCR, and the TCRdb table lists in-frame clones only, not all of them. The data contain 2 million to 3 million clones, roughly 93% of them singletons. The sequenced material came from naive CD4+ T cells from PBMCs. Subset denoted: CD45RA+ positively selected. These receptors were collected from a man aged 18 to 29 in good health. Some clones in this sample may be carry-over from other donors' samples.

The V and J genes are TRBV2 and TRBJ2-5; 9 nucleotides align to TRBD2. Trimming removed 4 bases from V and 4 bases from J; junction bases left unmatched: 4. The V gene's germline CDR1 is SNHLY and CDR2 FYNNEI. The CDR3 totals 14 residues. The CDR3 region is CASSGLAGIETQYF. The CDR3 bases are TGTGCCAGCAGTGGTCTAGCGGGAATAGAGACCCAGTACTTC.

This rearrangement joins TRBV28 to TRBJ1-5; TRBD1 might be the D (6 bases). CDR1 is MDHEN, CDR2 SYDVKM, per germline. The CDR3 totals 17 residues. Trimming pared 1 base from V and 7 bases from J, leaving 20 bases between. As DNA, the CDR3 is TGTGCCAGCAGTTTATTGGTTTCGGCAGGGGAGAGACAGCCCCAGCATTTT. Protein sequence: CASSLLVSAGERQPQHF.

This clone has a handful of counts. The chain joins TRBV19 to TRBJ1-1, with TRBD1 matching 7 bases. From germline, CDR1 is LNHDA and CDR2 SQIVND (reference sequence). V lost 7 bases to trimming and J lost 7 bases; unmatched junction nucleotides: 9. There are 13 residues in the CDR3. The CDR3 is CASTRGRRDEAFF. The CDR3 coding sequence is TGTGCCAGTACTAGGGGGCGCCGGGATGAAGCTTTCTTT.